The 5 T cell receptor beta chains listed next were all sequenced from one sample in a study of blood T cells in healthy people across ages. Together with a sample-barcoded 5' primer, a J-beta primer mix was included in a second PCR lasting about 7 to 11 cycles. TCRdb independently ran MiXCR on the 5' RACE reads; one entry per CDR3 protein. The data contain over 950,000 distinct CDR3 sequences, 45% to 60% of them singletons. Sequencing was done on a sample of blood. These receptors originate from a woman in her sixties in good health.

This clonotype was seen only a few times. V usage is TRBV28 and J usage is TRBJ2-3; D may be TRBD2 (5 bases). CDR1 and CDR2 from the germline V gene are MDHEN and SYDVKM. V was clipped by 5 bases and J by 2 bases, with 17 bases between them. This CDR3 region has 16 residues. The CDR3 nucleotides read TGTGCCAGCAGTCCATATCGTTTACGGGACACAGATACGCAGTATTTT. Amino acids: CASSPYRLRDTDTQYF.

For the CDR3, the DNA is TGTGCCAGCAGCTTAAGGGTCCAGCGGGAGGGTTCCAATGAGCAGTACTTC. Translated, it gives CASSLRVQREGSNEQYF. The chain combines TRBV11-2 with TRBJ2-5; TRBD2 agrees at 10 bases. The CDR3 loop spans 17 amino acids. Germline V gene lookup returns CDR1 SGHAT and CDR2 FQNNGV. V lost 2 bases, J lost 11 bases, and 17 bases stayed unmatched. Combining the CDR3 with reference TRBV11-2 and TRBJ2-5 gives the whole variable domain EAGVAQSPRYKIIEKRQSVAFWCNPISGHATLYWYQQILGQGPKLLIQFQNNGVVDDSQLPKDRFSAERLKGVDSTLKIQPAKLEDSAVYLCASSLRVQREGSNEQYFGPGTRLLVL.

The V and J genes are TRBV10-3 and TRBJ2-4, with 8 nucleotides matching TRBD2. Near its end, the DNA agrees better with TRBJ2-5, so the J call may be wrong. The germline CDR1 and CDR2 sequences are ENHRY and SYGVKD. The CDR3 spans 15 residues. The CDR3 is CAISGPAGVPETQYF. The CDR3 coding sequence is TGTGCCATCAGTGGGCCAGCGGGAGTACCAGAGACCCAGTACTTC.

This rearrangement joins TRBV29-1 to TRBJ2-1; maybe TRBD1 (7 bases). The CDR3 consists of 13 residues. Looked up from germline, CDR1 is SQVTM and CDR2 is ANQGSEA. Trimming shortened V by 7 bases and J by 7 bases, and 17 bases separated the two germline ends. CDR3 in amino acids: CSAEGQSTNEQFF. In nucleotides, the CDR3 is TGCAGCGCGGAGGGACAGTCCACAAATGAGCAGTTCTTC.

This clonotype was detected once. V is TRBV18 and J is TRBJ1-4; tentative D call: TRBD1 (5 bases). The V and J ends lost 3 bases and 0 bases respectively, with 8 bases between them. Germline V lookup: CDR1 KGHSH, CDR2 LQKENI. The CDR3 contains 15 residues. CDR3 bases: TGTGCCAGCTCACCGGGGCCTTCAACTAATGAAAAACTGTTTTTT. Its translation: CASSPGPSTNEKLFF.